The following is a T cell receptor beta chain sequence with its context. Its specificity is unknown. This PCR relied on a set of 60 Vbeta primers and 13 Jbeta primers. Some clones are missing from TCRdb's copy, which holds only in-frame ones; the method was immunoSEQ multiplex PCR. Among approximately 110,000 clones listed, roughly 69% were seen once. These data belong to a study of cytomegalovirus exposure and HLA in healthy donors. General study findings and limits: Reportedly, cytomegalovirus status was diagnosed with high sensitivity and specificity.

V gave up 3 bases and J gave up 5 bases; unmatched junction bases: 3. The V gene's germline CDR1 is MGHDK and CDR2 SYGVNS. CDR3 length: 13 residues. The J gene is TRBJ2-5, the V gene TRBV25-1; 7 bases fit TRBD2. This receptor was obtained from a man aged 45-65 years in good health and CMV-seropositive. The sample comprised PBMCs. CDR3 region: CASSEGGGETQYF. CDR3 nucleotide sequence: TGTGCCAGCAGTGAGGGGGGGGGTGAGACCCAGTACTTC.